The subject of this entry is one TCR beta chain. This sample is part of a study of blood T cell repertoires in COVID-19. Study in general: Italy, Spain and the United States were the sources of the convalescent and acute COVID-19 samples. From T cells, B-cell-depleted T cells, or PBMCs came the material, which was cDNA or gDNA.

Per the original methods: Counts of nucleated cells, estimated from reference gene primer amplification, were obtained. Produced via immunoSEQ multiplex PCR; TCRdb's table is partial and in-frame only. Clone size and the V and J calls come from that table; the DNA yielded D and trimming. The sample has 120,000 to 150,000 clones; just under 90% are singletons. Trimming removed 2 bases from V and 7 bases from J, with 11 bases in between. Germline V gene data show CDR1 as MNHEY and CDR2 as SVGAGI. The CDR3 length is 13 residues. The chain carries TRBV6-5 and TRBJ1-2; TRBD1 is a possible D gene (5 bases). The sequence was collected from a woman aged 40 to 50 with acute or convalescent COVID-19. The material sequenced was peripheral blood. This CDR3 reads CASSYGGLGGYTF. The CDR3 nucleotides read TGTGCCAGCAGTTACGGGGGGTTGGGTGGCTACACCTTC.